The 29 T cell receptor beta chains below all came from one sample that was sequenced in a study of blood T cell repertoires in COVID-19. Method: immunoSEQ multiplex PCR; TCRdb's copy keeps in-frame clones and lacks some. The table records around 94,000 clones, roughly 84% of them present only once. Sequencing used peripheral blood. These receptors came from a human donor in a cohort sampled during active COVID-19.

The rearrangement uses TRBV2 and TRBJ1-3, with D perhaps TRBD1 (5 bases). The V end lost 7 bases, the J end lost 2 bases, and 12 bases lay between the germline ends. This CDR3 has 14 residues. The V gene's germline CDR1 is SNHLY and CDR2 FYNNEI. CDR3 DNA: TGTGCCAGCACTCGACAGATAGCTGGAAACACCATATATTTT. Translating it yields CASTRQIAGNTIYF. The complete variable domain, with remaining parts taken from reference TRBV2 and TRBJ1-3, reads EPEVTQTPSHQVTQMGQEVILRCVPISNHLYFYWYRQILGQKVEFLVSFYNNEISEKSEIFDDQFSVERPDGSNFTLKIRSTKLEDSAMYFCASTRQIAGNTIYFGEGSWLTVV.

This chain connects TRBV7-9 to TRBJ1-1; D remains unclear. This CDR3 is 14 amino acids long. Germline CDR1 is SEHNR and CDR2 is FQNEAQ (reference sequence). The V end was cut by 3 bases, the J end by 2 bases, with 10 bases between. The CDR3 DNA reads TGTGCCAGCAGCTTGACGGCGGTTAACACTGAAGCTTTCTTT. As protein: CASSLTAVNTEAFF.

The chain combines TRBV5-1 with TRBJ2-5, with 14 nucleotides matching TRBD2. This CDR3 contains 24 residues. J gave up 2 bases and V 0 bases, and 24 bases lay outside the gene matches. Germline V gene lookup returns CDR1 SGHRS and CDR2 YFSETQ. The DNA for the CDR3 is TGCGCCAGCAGCTTGGTGCGGACTAGCGGGGGGTTCCCCCGAGGGGAGCCGAATCAAGAGACCCAGTACTTC. This encodes CASSLVRTSGGFPRGEPNQETQYF.

The chain uses TRBV7-9 and TRBJ1-2; TRBD1 matches 8 bases. The CDR3 covers 14 residues. The trim removed 6 bases at V and 10 bases at J, leaving 13 bases unmatched. Germline V CDR1 and CDR2: SEHNR, FQNEAQ (reference sequence). The CDR3 DNA reads as TGTGCCAGCAGTCGGGCAGGGGGCCCGAGACTCTACACCTTC. Protein product: CASSRAGGPRLYTF. The full variable domain, its missing parts supplied by reference TRBV7-9 and TRBJ1-2, is DTGVSQNPRHKITKRGQNVTFRCDPISEHNRLYWYRQTLGQGPEFLTYFQNEAQLEKSRLLSDRFSAERPKGSFSTLEIQRTEQGDSAMYLCASSRAGGPRLYTFGSGTRLTVV.

V and J are TRBV5-5 and TRBJ2-7, with 10 bases lining up with TRBD1. CDR3 size: 16 residues. Germline V lookup: CDR1 SGHKS, CDR2 YYEKEE (reference sequence). With 6 bases clipped from V and 0 bases from J, the junction kept 9 bases outside the gene matches. The CDR3 DNA is TGTGCCAGCAACAAAAAGGGACAGGGGAGCTCCTACGAGCAGTACTTC. It encodes CASNKKGQGSSYEQYF.

This rearrangement joins TRBV5-4 to TRBJ2-1; 8 positions match TRBD1. The germline gives CDR1 SGHNT, CDR2 YYREEE (reference sequence). This CDR3 has 15 residues. The J segment lost 6 bases and the V segment lost 0 bases, leaving 5 bases of the junction unmatched. In DNA, the CDR3 is TGTGCCAGCAGCTTGGGGGGACAGGCTTTCAATGAGCAGTTCTTC. It codes for CASSLGGQAFNEQFF.

The chain employs TRBV7-8 and TRBJ2-7, with D perhaps TRBD1 (5 bases). The CDR3 sequence is 14 residues long. Looked up from germline, CDR1 is SGHVS and CDR2 is FQNEAQ. Deletions cut 5 bases from V and 6 bases from J, with 17 bases between. The CDR3 region has the DNA TGTGCCAGCAGCCCCGAGCGAAGGGGCGGCGAGCAGTACTTC. This translates into CASSPERRGGEQYF. Using reference TRBV7-8 and TRBJ2-7 for the parts outside the CDR3, the full variable domain is GAGVSQSPRYKVAKRGQDVALRCDPISGHVSLFWYQQALGQGPEFLTYFQNEAQLDKSGLPSDRFFAERPEGSVSTLKIQRTQQEDSAVYLCASSPERRGGEQYFGPGTRLTVT.

The chain is built from TRBV3-1 (or the pseudogene TRBV3-2) and TRBJ2-1, with a weak D call TRBD2 (6 bases). This CDR3 is 16 amino acids long. V was shortened by 1 base and J by 1 base, with 11 bases between the two germline ends. Germline V gene lookup returns CDR1 LGHDT and CDR2 YNNKEL (reference sequence). The CDR3 nucleotides read TGTGCCAGCAGCCAAGCCGGGGGTAGTTCCTACAATGAGCAGTTCTTC. Translated: CASSQAGGSSYNEQFF.

This clone was found once. This chain links TRBV6-9 with TRBJ2-5; maybe TRBD1 (5 bases). This CDR3 contains 17 residues. The V gene's germline CDR1 is MNHGY and CDR2 SVAAGI. The V end lost 5 bases, the J end lost 3 bases, and 22 bases lay between the germline ends. The CDR3 DNA reads as TGTGCCAGCAGTGCTAGACAGAGAACTCCAACAAAAGAGACCCAGTACTTC. It codes for CASSARQRTPTKETQYF.

The V and J genes are TRBV4-1 and TRBJ1-1; TRBD1 aligns across 10 bases. The CDR3 has 16 residues. Germline CDR1 and CDR2: MGHRA and YSYEKL. V dropped 4 bases and J dropped 4; count of bases not matched to a gene: 9. Here the CDR3 reads CASSPHLGQGTTEAFF. DNA of the CDR3: TGCGCCAGCAGCCCTCATCTGGGACAGGGGACCACTGAAGCTTTCTTT.

The chain is built from TRBV18 and TRBJ1-1, with D possibly being TRBD1 (5 bases). Looked up from germline, CDR1 is KGHSH and CDR2 is LQKENI. Deletions cut 2 bases from V and 8 bases from J, with 15 bases between. The CDR3 is 14 amino acids. Here the CDR3 reads CASSPIMEGSEAFF. For the CDR3, the DNA is TGTGCCAGCTCACCAATTATGGAGGGGTCGGAAGCTTTCTTT. Supplemented by reference TRBV18 and TRBJ1-1, the full variable domain reads NAGVMQNPRHLVRRRGQEARLRCSPMKGHSHVYWYRQLPEEGLKFMVYLQKENIIDESGMPKERFSAEFPKEGPSILRIQQVVRGDSAAYFCASSPIMEGSEAFFGQGTRLTVV.

This clone was picked up a small number of times. The chain carries TRBV19 and TRBJ1-5; no definite D call. The CDR3 loop spans 13 amino acids. CDR1 LNHDA and CDR2 SQIVND come from the germline V gene (reference sequence). V lost 5 bases and J 0 bases, leaving 5 bases between the germline ends. CDR3 protein: CASSYVSNQPQHF. The CDR3 bases are TGTGCCAGTAGTTATGTTAGCAATCAGCCCCAGCATTTT.

This clone was observed once. The chain couples TRBV6-2 or TRBV6-3 to TRBJ2-1, with D perhaps TRBD2 (6 bases). The CDR3 has 15 amino acids. V gave up 6 bases and J gave up 10 bases, with 22 bases separating them. Germline V gene sequence: CDR1 MNHEY, CDR2 SVGEGT. CDR3: CASSELGLFLGEQFF. Written as DNA, the CDR3 is TGTGCCAGCAGCGAACTCGGACTATTCCTAGGGGAGCAGTTCTTC.

The chain has TRBV7-9 and TRBJ2-3, with TRBD2 identical over 10 bases. The J segment lost 6 bases and the V segment lost 3 bases, leaving 6 bases of the junction unmatched. The CDR3 has 15 residues. Germline CDR1 and CDR2: SEHNR and FQNEAQ (reference sequence). Written as DNA, the CDR3 is TGTGCCAGCAGCTTTGTAGCGGGGGGAATTGATACGCAGTATTTT. It encodes CASSFVAGGIDTQYF. Together with reference TRBV7-9 and TRBJ2-3, the CDR3 gives the full variable domain: DTGVSQNPRHKITKRGQNVTFRCDPISEHNRLYWYRQTLGQGPEFLTYFQNEAQLEKSRLLSDRFSAERPKGSFSTLEIQRTEQGDSAMYLCASSFVAGGIDTQYFGPGTRLTVL.

The J gene is TRBJ2-7, the V gene TRBV13; 7 bases map to TRBD1. The CDR3 is 16 residues long. Losses at the gene ends were 2 bases for V and 5 bases for J; bases not matched to a gene: 12. Germline V lookup: CDR1 PRHDT, CDR2 FYEKMQ (reference sequence). The CDR3 spells CASSLMVTGQNNEQYF. CDR3 sequence (DNA): TGTGCCAGCAGCTTAATGGTAACGGGACAGAATAACGAGCAGTACTTC.

This sequence joins TRBV28 and TRBJ1-1; 8 bases line up with TRBD1. CDR3 length equals 15 residues. CDR1 and CDR2 from the germline V gene are MDHEN and SYDVKM. V trimming: 3 bases; J trimming: 4 bases; junction bases outside the gene matches: 7. The CDR3 bases are TGTGCCAGCAGTTTGCCTGGACAGGGAAGCACTGAAGCTTTCTTT. Translation: CASSLPGQGSTEAFF.

V usage is TRBV5-4 and J usage is TRBJ1-2; D call uncertain. Per the germline V gene, CDR1 is SGHNT and CDR2 is YYREEE (reference sequence). The CDR3 sequence is 16 residues long. V was pared by 4 bases and J by 4 bases, with 20 bases between. In DNA form, the CDR3 reads TGTGCCAGCAGCCCAAATGGGGTTTTAGCGGGCTATGGCTACACCTTC. It is translated as CASSPNGVLAGYGYTF.

The genes are TRBV28 and TRBJ1-2, with 9 positions matching TRBD1. Germline V CDR1 and CDR2: MDHEN, SYDVKM. V lost 3 bases and J lost 5; bases outside the gene matches: 7. The CDR3 contains 15 residues. DNA for the CDR3: TGTGCCAGCAGTTTCGCAGGGACAGGGAGATATGGCTACACCTTC. Residues: CASSFAGTGRYGYTF.

The V and J genes are TRBV2 and TRBJ2-3; TRBD2 matches at 10 bases. The CDR3 has 14 amino acids. Germline trimming cut 8 bases from V and 0 bases from J; bases unmatched to any gene: 2. Germline-derived CDR1 and CDR2 are SNHLY and FYNNEI. CDR3 region: CASLLAGSTDTQYF. The DNA for the CDR3 is TGTGCCAGCTTACTAGCGGGGAGCACAGATACGCAGTATTTT. Using reference TRBV2 and TRBJ2-3 for the parts outside the CDR3, the full variable domain is EPEVTQTPSHQVTQMGQEVILRCVPISNHLYFYWYRQILGQKVEFLVSFYNNEISEKSEIFDDQFSVERPDGSNFTLKIRSTKLEDSAMYFCASLLAGSTDTQYFGPGTRLTVL.

The V gene is TRBV7-2, the J gene TRBJ2-7, with TRBD2 matching 8 bases. The CDR3 is 14 residues long. The ends lost 6 bases at V and 2 bases at J; junction bases unmatched: 6. Germline V gene sequence: CDR1 SGHTA, CDR2 FQGNSA. The CDR3 spells CASRLRGGTYEQYF. As DNA, the CDR3 is TGTGCCAGCAGACTCCGGGGGGGCACCTACGAGCAGTACTTC.

The chain uses TRBV5-1 and TRBJ1-2; 10 bases are shared with TRBD1. The CDR3 spans 14 residues. The V and J ends lost 5 bases and 9 bases, in that order; junction bases with no gene match: 10. CDR1 SGHRS and CDR2 YFSETQ come from the germline V gene. CDR3 DNA sequence: TGCGCCAGCAGGCCTTCCGGACAGGGGGAGAGCTACACCTTC. Protein product: CASRPSGQGESYTF.

This chain connects TRBV11-2 to TRBJ2-5; the D gene is possibly TRBD1 (5 bases). V was trimmed by 1 base and J by 5 bases, leaving 14 bases between them. The CDR3 runs to 15 residues. Germline values: CDR1 SGHAT, CDR2 FQNNGV. CDR3 amino acids: CASSLGPAGFETQYF. In nucleotides, the CDR3 is TGTGCCAGCAGCTTAGGGCCTGCAGGGTTCGAGACCCAGTACTTC.

This clone was detected only once. The chain employs TRBV5-4 and TRBJ2-7, with 8 nucleotides matching TRBD2. V lost 4 bases and J lost 4; bases outside the gene matches: 7. CDR1 is SGHNT and CDR2 is YYREEE in the germline V gene (reference sequence). This CDR3 has 14 amino acids. In nucleotides, the CDR3 is TGTGCCAGCAGCACACAGGCGGGGGGTTACGAGCAGTACTTC. It translates to CASSTQAGGYEQYF.

This chain joins TRBV24-1 and TRBJ1-5, with 7 bases identical to TRBD1. After removal of 2 bases from V and 6 bases from J, the junction contained 9 bases not matched to a gene. The CDR3 runs to 16 residues. Germline V lookup: CDR1 KGHDR, CDR2 SFDVKD. The CDR3 protein is CATSDSLRQGTQPQHF. CDR3 in DNA: TGTGCCACCAGTGATTCCCTACGACAGGGAACTCAGCCCCAGCATTTT.

The rearrangement uses TRBV3-1 (or the pseudogene TRBV3-2) and TRBJ2-3, with 7 bases that match TRBD2. V shed 4 bases and J 0 bases; nucleotides not matched to a gene: 7. Germline assignment: CDR1 LGHDT and CDR2 YNNKEL (reference sequence). This CDR3 is 16 amino acids long. CDR3 loop: CASSRGWGGSTDTQYF. CDR3 in DNA: TGTGCCAGCAGCCGAGGCTGGGGGGGGAGCACAGATACGCAGTATTTT.

This clone was counted a single time. The chain couples TRBV4-1 to TRBJ2-3; D is ambiguous. The germline V gene encodes CDR1 MGHRA and CDR2 YSYEKL. V lost 0 bases, J lost 5 bases, and 9 bases lay in between. This CDR3 is 14 amino acids long. The CDR3 DNA reads TGCGCCAGCAGCCAAGATGACTCGGGAGATACGCAGTATTTT. Protein sequence: CASSQDDSGDTQYF.

V gene TRBV27 combines with J gene TRBJ2-6; D gene unclear. CDR3 size: 15 residues. V lost 2 bases to trimming and J lost 3 bases, with 8 bases between them. From germline, CDR1 is MNHEY and CDR2 SMNVEV (reference sequence). CDR3 bases: TGTGCCAGCAGTTTACGAGAAGTTGGGGCCAACGTCCTGACTTTC. It encodes CASSLREVGANVLTF.

The genes are TRBV4-3 and TRBJ1-3; 8 nucleotides align to TRBD1. The length of the CDR3 is 16 residues. Germline assignment: CDR1 LGHNA and CDR2 YSLEER. The V segment lost 0 bases and the J segment 2 bases; nucleotides outside the gene matches: 3. CDR3 residues: CASSQDGRGPGNTIYF. The CDR3 nucleotides read TGCGCCAGCAGCCAAGATGGCAGGGGGCCTGGAAACACCATATATTTT.

The chain employs TRBV4-1 and TRBJ1-2; no clear D gene. Looked up from germline, CDR1 is MGHRA and CDR2 is YSYEKL. CDR3 length: 14 residues. Trimming left V 2 bases short and J 4 bases short, with 11 bases between. Here the CDR3 reads CASSQNLQIYGYTF. CDR3 nucleotides: TGCGCCAGCAGCCAAAATCTTCAGATCTATGGCTACACCTTC.